The rows below give T cell receptor beta chains drawn from one sample of a study of beta chain features in type 1 diabetes. The method was immunoSEQ multiplex PCR; TCRdb's version includes in-frame clones alone and lacks a portion of them. The profile shows about 110,000 clones, roughly 43% of them singletons. Sequencing was carried out using stem cell memory CD4+ T cells from blood. The source is a woman aged 18-30 years in good health. Both conserved end residues are part of each CDR3. A D gene is named only where the DNA matches it firmly. The listing skips clone size in some rows; elsewhere it reads once, few, many or a size class.

clone size	D gene	V gene	J gene	CDR3 DNA	CDR3 protein
.	TRBD1	TRBV7-3	TRBJ2-1	TGTGCCAGCAGCTTAATTGGACAGGGTATGAGAGATGAGCAGTTCTTC	CASSLIGQGMRDEQFF
few	.	TRBV5-1	TRBJ2-6	TGCGCCAGCAGCTTGGGGCATTCTGGGGCCAACGTCCTGACTTTC	CASSLGHSGANVLTF
.	TRBD1	TRBV27	TRBJ2-6	TGTGCCAGCAGTCCGAGGGACAGGCGCATCTCTGGGGCCAACGTCCTGACTTTC	CASSPRDRRISGANVLTF
.	TRBD2	TRBV19	TRBJ2-1	TGTGCCAGTAGTATAGTAGAGGGACTAGCGGGAGACTCCTACAATGAGCAGTTCTTC	CASSIVEGLAGDSYNEQFF
.	TRBD1	TRBV19	TRBJ1-1	TGTGCCAGTAGTATAGTATCCAGGGGGACTGAAGCTTTCTTT	CASSIVSRGTEAFF
.	TRBD2	TRBV15	TRBJ2-3	TGTGCCACCCGGACTAGCGGGACAGATACGCAGTATTTT	CATRTSGTDTQYF
.	.	TRBV28	TRBJ2-3	TGTGCCAGCAGCCCCTCACATCCTAGCACAGATACGCAGTATTTT	CASSPSHPSTDTQYF
once	TRBD2	TRBV5-1	TRBJ2-1	TGCGCCAGCAGCTTGTGGCTAGCGGGAGAGAATAATGAGCAGTTCTTC	CASSLWLAGENNEQFF
few	TRBD1	TRBV5-1	TRBJ1-2	TGCGCCAGCAGCTTGCCAGGGGGGACCAACTATGGCTACACCTTC	CASSLPGGTNYGYTF
.	TRBD1	TRBV19	TRBJ1-2	TGTGCCAGTAGTTCCGGGACAGGGGGAGTAGACTATGGCTACACCTTC	CASSSGTGGVDYGYTF
few	TRBD1	TRBV27	TRBJ1-5	TGTGCCAGCAGACCGGGACAGCGGAGCAATCAGCCCCAGCATTTT	CASRPGQRSNQPQHF
few	.	TRBV7-2	TRBJ1-5	TGTGCCAGCAGCTTAGAGGGGTCCGTTTATCAGCCCCAGCATTTT	CASSLEGSVYQPQHF
few	TRBD1	TRBV5-1	TRBJ1-1	TGCGCCAGCAGCTCAGACAGGGGAAGGGACACTGAAGCTTTCTTT	CASSSDRGRDTEAFF
.	.	TRBV7-2	TRBJ1-4	TGTGCCAGCAGCTTACAAGGGGTCAGAGAAAAACTGTTTTTT	CASSLQGVREKLFF
.	TRBD1	TRBV23-1	TRBJ2-5	TGCGCCAGCAGTCAGATTCCGGACAGGTATTCCAAAGAGACCCAGTACTTC	CASSQIPDRYSKETQYF